This T cell receptor beta chain was captured by sequencing in a study of blood T cell repertoires in COVID-19 (dated by TCRdb to the early 2020s). As for the study more broadly: The collaborator samples originated in the United States, Italy and Spain and spanned the acute and convalescent phases of COVID-19. The samples were drawn from the first 160 participants of the ongoing ImmuneRACE study and from 950 to 1,500 subjects provided by 6 global collaborators. Where available, HLA class I and class II types were taken from metadata supplied by the sample provider and were not determined by assay-based typing. The repertoires were made available in a free public database intended to serve as a resource for research on the immune response to SARS-CoV-2. Sample metadata almost always included a de-identified subject ID, COVID-19 status, age in years and sex. The dataset comprised deeply sampled blood TCRbeta repertoires from subjects exposed to, actively infected with, or recovered from COVID-19. The material from the prospective study consisted of cDNA or gDNA derived from T cells, B-cell-depleted T cells, or PBMCs.

Study-wide conclusions, independent of this receptor: Clinical and demographic metadata were provided uncurated, with the amount varying by source and participant.

In the case of this clone: The antigen it recognizes is unknown. Base qualities are missing; no much larger clone stands one base away.

The immunoSEQ Assay, a bias-controlled multiplex PCR, was used to amplify TCRbeta CDR3 regions from genomic DNA. From the authors' description of their analysis: The number of nucleated cells in each sample was estimated from the amplification of reference gene primers within the assay. To quantify the absolute abundance of each unique TCRbeta CDR3 rearrangement, sequence reads were collapsed and filtered. For each sample, productive Simpson clonality was calculated by taking the square root of Simpson's diversity index across productive rearrangements. TCRdb limited this immuneACCESS table to in-frame rearrangements with V and J called. A share of clones is missing; checked studies link under half to unresolved V genes, and the rest is unexplained. That table gives V, J and clone size, and the DNA gave D and trimming. The sample records some 73,000 clones, approximately 84% of which are singletons. Around 28% of the sample is taken by the ten largest.

Whole blood was collected in K2EDTA tubes by collaborating institutions according to the institutions' own protocols. For TCRbeta analysis, collaborator samples were shipped as frozen whole blood, as isolated PBMCs, or as DNA extracted from either sample type. The source of this sequence is a human donor in a cohort sampled during active COVID-19. Source material: peripheral blood.

The nucleotide sequence is TGTGCCAGCAGTTACTCAAGCTCCCTGGGTCGGGCTGAAGCTTTCTTT. Its protein is CASSYSSSLGRAEAFF. The chain is encoded by TRBV6-5 joined to TRBJ1-1; the D gene cannot be resolved reliably. Trimming at the junction amounts to 0 bases on V and 6 bases on J, and the germline ends lie 17 bases apart. Taken from the germline V gene, the CDR1 and CDR2 loops are MNHEY and SVGAGI. From its cysteine to its phenylalanine, the CDR3 spans 16 amino acids. Solely the CDR3 DNA is kept, with 48 bases framed from the first base.